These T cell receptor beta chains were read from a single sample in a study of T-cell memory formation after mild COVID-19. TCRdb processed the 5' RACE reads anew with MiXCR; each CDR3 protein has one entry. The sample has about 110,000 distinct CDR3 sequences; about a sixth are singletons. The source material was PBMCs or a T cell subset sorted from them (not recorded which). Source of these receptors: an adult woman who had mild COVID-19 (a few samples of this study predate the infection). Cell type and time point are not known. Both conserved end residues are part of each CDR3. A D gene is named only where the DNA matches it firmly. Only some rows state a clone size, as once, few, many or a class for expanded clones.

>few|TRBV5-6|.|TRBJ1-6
TGTGCCAGCAGCTTGAGAGGCCAGAGTTTCTATAATTCACCCCTCCACTTT
CASSLRGQSFYNSPLHF
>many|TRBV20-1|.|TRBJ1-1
TGCAGTGGATCCATAAGGGAGGTCCACACTGAAGCTTTCTTT
CSGSIREVHTEAFF
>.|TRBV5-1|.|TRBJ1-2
TGCGCCAGCAGCTTGGGAGGGCATGGCTACACCTTC
CASSLGGHGYTF
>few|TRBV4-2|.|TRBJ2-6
TGTGCCAGCAGCGAAGGCAGTGTCTCTGGGGCCAACGTCCTGACTTTC
CASSEGSVSGANVLTF
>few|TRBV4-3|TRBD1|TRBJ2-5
TGCGCCAGCAGCCAGGGACAGGGTGTTCGAGAGACCCAGTACTTC
CASSQGQGVRETQYF
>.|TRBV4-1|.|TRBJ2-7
TGCGCCAGCAGCCACCCGGACAGAGAGTACGAGCAGTACTTC
CASSHPDREYEQYF
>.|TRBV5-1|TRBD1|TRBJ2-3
TGCGCCAGCAGCGCCGGGACAGACCTCTTCACAGATACGCAGTATTTT
CASSAGTDLFTDTQYF
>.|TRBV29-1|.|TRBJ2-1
TGCAGCGTCGCCTCCTACAATGAGCAGTTCTTC
CSVASYNEQFF
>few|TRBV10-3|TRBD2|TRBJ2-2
TGTGCCATCAGTGAATATCTACTAGCGGGAAAGGGGAACGGGGAGCTGTTTTTT
CAISEYLLAGKGNGELFF
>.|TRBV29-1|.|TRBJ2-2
TGCAGCGTTGAAGTTGGTCTTCTGAACACCGGGGAGCTGTTTTTT
CSVEVGLLNTGELFF
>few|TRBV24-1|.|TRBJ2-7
TGTGCCACCAGTGACCGGGACCAACCATACGCGGAGCAGTACTTC
CATSDRDQPYAEQYF
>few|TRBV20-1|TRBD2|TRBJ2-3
TGCAGTGCTAGAGCCGTAGCGGGGGGCACAGATACGCAGTATTTT
CSARAVAGGTDTQYF
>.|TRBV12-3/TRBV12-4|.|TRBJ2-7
TGTGCCAGCAGTTTTGCCCGGGGGTTTCCCTCCTACGAGCAGTACTTC
CASSFARGFPSYEQYF
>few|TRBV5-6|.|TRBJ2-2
TGTGCCAGCAGCTTTATGAACACCGGGGAGCTGTTTTTT
CASSFMNTGELFF
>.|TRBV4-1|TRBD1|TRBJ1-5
TGCGCCAGCAGCCAAGGGGACAGGGCGAATCAGCCCCAGCATTTT
CASSQGDRANQPQHF
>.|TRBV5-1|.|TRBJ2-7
TGCGCCAGTCGGGCAGGCTACGAGCAGTACTTC
CASRAGYEQYF
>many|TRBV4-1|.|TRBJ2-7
TGCGCCAGCAGCCAAGATAGTGGATTCCCCTACGAGCAGTACTTC
CASSQDSGFPYEQYF
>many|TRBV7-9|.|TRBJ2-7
TGTGCCAGCAGCCTCGACAGCTCGCTGAGCGAGCAGTACTTC
CASSLDSSLSEQYF
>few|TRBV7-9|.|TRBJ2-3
TGTGCCAGCAGCTCCGCGGCGGGCACAGATACGCAGTATTTT
CASSSAAGTDTQYF
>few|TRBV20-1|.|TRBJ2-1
TGCAGTGCCCGGACCCTCCGGGAGCAGTTCTTC
CSARTLREQFF
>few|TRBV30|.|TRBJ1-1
TGTGCCTGGACTGAGGGAACGAACACTGAAGCTTTCTTT
CAWTEGTNTEAFF
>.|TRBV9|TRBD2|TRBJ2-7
TGTGCCAGCAGCCCCTCAGCGGGAGGGACCTACGAGCAGTACTTC
CASSPSAGGTYEQYF
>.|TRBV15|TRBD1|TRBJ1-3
TGTGCCACCAGCAGAGACCGGGACAGGGGAAACACCATATATTTT
CATSRDRDRGNTIYF
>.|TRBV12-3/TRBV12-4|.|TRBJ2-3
TGTGCCAGCAGTTCGGGGATCCGCACAGATACGCAGTATTTT
CASSSGIRTDTQYF
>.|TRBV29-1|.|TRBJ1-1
TGCAGCGCCGGGACACCCCTAGGGACTGAAGCTTTCTTT
CSAGTPLGTEAFF
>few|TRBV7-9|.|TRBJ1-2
TGTGCCAGCAGCTCTCAGGGGTTGGTCGGCTACACCTTC
CASSSQGLVGYTF
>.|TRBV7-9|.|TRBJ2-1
TGTGCCACCCAGGGCACGAGCTCCTACAATGAGCAGTTCTTC
CATQGTSSYNEQFF
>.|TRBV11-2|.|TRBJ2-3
TGTGCCAGCAGCTTTCGAAAATCCACAGATACGCAGTATTTT
CASSFRKSTDTQYF
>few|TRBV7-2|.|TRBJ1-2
TGTGCCAGCAGCTTAGCCCCAGACCTCTATGGCTACACCTTC
CASSLAPDLYGYTF
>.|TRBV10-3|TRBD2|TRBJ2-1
TGTGCCATCAGCGACTCCGGGACTAGTTACAATGAGCAGTTCTTC
CAISDSGTSYNEQFF
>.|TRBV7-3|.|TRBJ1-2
TGTGCCAGCAGCCTGGGGGCGGCGGATGGCTACACCTTC
CASSLGAADGYTF
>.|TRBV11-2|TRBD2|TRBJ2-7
TGTGCCAGCAGGAAAGTGGTAGCTAGCGGAGCCTACGAGCAGTACTTC
CASRKVVASGAYEQYF
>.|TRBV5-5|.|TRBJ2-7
TGTGCCAGCAGCCCACTTATAGACAGGTCCACCTGCTTC
CASSPLIDRSTCF
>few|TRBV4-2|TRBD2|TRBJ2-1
TGTGCCAGCAGCCAAGCGGCTAGCGGGAGTATCCATGAGCAGTTCTTC
CASSQAASGSIHEQFF
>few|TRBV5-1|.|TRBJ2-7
TGCGCCAGCAGCTTGTGGGGGGCTAAACCATCCTACGAGCAGTACTTC
CASSLWGAKPSYEQYF
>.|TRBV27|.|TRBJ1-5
TGTGCCAGAAGTTTCAGGTCCTATCAGCCCCAGCATTTT
CARSFRSYQPQHF
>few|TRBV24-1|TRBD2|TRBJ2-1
TGTGCCACCAGTGACCGGACTAGCAGTGAGCAGTTCTTC
CATSDRTSSEQFF
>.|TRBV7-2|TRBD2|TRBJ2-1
TGTGCCAGCAGCTTACTAGCGGAGAATGAGCAGTTCTTC
CASSLLAENEQFF
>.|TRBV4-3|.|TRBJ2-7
TGCGCCAGCAGCCAAGTACATCGCGGCCAGGGGTACGAGCAGTACTTC
CASSQVHRGQGYEQYF
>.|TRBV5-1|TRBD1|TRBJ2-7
TGCGCCAGCAGCTCGCAGGGACAGGGGGCCTACGAGCAGTACTTC
CASSSQGQGAYEQYF
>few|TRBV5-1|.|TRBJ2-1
TGCGCCAGCAGCTTGGCAAGTGAGCAGTTCTTC
CASSLASEQFF
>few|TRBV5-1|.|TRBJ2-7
TGCGCCAGCAGTGAGGGAGGTTCAGAATCCTACGAGCAGTACTTC
CASSEGGSESYEQYF
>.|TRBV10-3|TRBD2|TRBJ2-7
TGTGCCATTGCCGGGAGGACCTCCTACGAGCAGTACTTC
CAIAGRTSYEQYF
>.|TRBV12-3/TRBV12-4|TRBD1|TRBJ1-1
TGTGCCAGCGGGGGCGGGACAGAGAACACTGAAGCTTTCTTT
CASGGGTENTEAFF
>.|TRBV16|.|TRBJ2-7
TGTGCCAGCAGCCTCCCTGGGACCCCCTCCCGTTACGAGCAGTACTTC
CASSLPGTPSRYEQYF
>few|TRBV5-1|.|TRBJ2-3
TGCGCCAGCAGACGTCCAGAACACGGGAACGCAGATACGCAGTATTTT
CASRRPEHGNADTQYF
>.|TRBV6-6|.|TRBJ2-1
TGTGCCAGCAGTCATCAGGGGAATGAGCAGTTCTTC
CASSHQGNEQFF
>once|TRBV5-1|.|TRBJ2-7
TGCGCCAGCAGCTCTGACCCAGGGGCTAGCGTCCCCTACGAGCAGTACTTC
CASSSDPGASVPYEQYF
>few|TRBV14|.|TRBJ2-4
TGTGCCAGCAGCCTGGGGGCCGGGGCCAAAAACATTCAGTACTTC
CASSLGAGAKNIQYF
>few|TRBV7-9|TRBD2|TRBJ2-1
TGTGCCAGCAGCCCCCCTGAGCGGGTAGAGCGGGAGAGAGGCAATGAGCAGTTCTTC
CASSPPERVERERGNEQFF
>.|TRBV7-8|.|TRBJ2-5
TGTGCCAGCACGGTCGCGCGCGAGACCCAGTACTTC
CASTVARETQYF
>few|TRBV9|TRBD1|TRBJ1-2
TGTGCCAGCAGCGTAGCTACGACAGGGCACCTGAGCTACACCTTC
CASSVATTGHLSYTF
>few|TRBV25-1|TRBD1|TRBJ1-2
TGTGCCAGCAGCAATGAGGACAGGGGGCGCGGGAATGGCTACACCTTC
CASSNEDRGRGNGYTF